This T cell receptor beta chain was profiled in a study of blood T cell repertoires in COVID-19. Study-wide context: Sites in the United States, Italy and Spain provided acute and convalescent COVID-19 samples. Sources were T cells, B-cell-depleted T cells, or PBMCs; the material itself was cDNA or gDNA.

Measured with immunoSEQ multiplex PCR; TCRdb has only the in-frame clones, and not every one. This table holds approximately 130,000 clones, around 86% found once. This clone has more than one count but fewer than ten. Germline trimming cut 5 bases from V and 2 bases from J; bases unmatched to any gene: 7. There are 17 residues in the CDR3. CDR1 and CDR2 (germline): SGHTA, FQGNSA. The TCR comes from an older woman with active or convalescent COVID-19. Specimen: peripheral blood. The chain recombines TRBV7-2 with TRBJ2-6; TRBD1 matches at 9 bases. This chain's CDR3 is CASSPGTGRTGANVLTF. The CDR3 bases are TGTGCCAGCAGCCCCGGGACAGGGAGAACTGGGGCCAACGTCCTGACTTTC.